Below, 6 T cell receptor beta chains from the same sample are listed, as sequenced in a study of blood T cells in healthy people across ages. A second PCR, run for roughly 7 to 11 cycles, used a sample-barcoded 5' primer plus a J-beta primer mix. TCRdb ran MiXCR on the 5' RACE reads and lists one entry per CDR3 protein. This sample has about 970,000 distinct CDR3 sequences; roughly 50% occur once, and the top ten carry 20% to 25%. Sequenced: blood. The source is a woman aged 60-75 years in good health.

The chain joins TRBV4-1 to TRBJ2-3, with 7 positions matching TRBD2. This CDR3 is built from 15 residues. Germline CDR1 is MGHRA and CDR2 is YSYEKL. V lost 5 bases and J lost 2; bases outside the gene matches: 7. CDR3 nucleotide sequence: TGCGCCAGCAGCACCCTCCTAGCGGTCACAGATACGCAGTATTTT. It codes for CASSTLLAVTDTQYF.

This chain uses TRBV12-3 or TRBV12-4 with TRBJ2-1; weak D call: TRBD1 (5 bases). Between the trimmed V and J ends, which lost 2 bases and 0 bases, there was a span of 11 bases. This CDR3 has 16 amino acids. The CDR3 region is CASSLRGMSSYNEQFF. CDR3 coding DNA: TGTGCCAGCAGTTTAAGGGGCATGAGCTCCTACAATGAGCAGTTCTTC.

The rearrangement uses TRBV6-5 and TRBJ1-6, with D unclear. V was trimmed by 6 bases and J by 7 bases, leaving 10 bases between them. The V gene's germline CDR1 is MNHEY and CDR2 SVGAGI. The CDR3 contains 13 residues. The DNA of the CDR3 is TGTGCCAGCAGGCGCTCGGGGAATTCACCCCTCCACTTT. Translated: CASRRSGNSPLHF.

V and J are TRBV4-3 and TRBJ2-7; 9 bases are shared with TRBD1. The CDR3 contains 16 residues. Germline CDR1 LGHNA, CDR2 YSLEER. Trimming removed 0 bases from V and 2 bases from J; junction bases left unmatched: 5. CDR3 protein: CASSQETGGQTYEQYF. The CDR3 bases are TGCGCCAGCAGCCAAGAGACAGGGGGTCAAACCTACGAGCAGTACTTC.

This clonotype has only one observation. The chain links TRBV5-1 to TRBJ2-7, with a weak D call TRBD1 (5 bases). Looked up from germline, CDR1 is SGHRS and CDR2 is YFSETQ. This CDR3 has 15 residues. The V gene lost 0 bases and the J gene lost 3 bases, with 13 bases spanning the gap. The CDR3, as DNA: TGCGCCAGCAGCTTGGTCCAGGGTTTGGTCTACGAGCAGTACTTC. Translation: CASSLVQGLVYEQYF.

This clonotype has more than one count but fewer than ten. The chain couples TRBV4-1 to TRBJ2-7; 10 nucleotides line up with TRBD1. The CDR3 spans 15 residues. Losses at the gene ends were 2 bases for V and 4 bases for J; bases not matched to a gene: 5. Germline values: CDR1 MGHRA, CDR2 YSYEKL. The DNA of the CDR3 is TGCGCCAGCAGCCAACCCCGGGACAGGGGATACGAGCAGTACTTC. Translating it yields CASSQPRDRGYEQYF.